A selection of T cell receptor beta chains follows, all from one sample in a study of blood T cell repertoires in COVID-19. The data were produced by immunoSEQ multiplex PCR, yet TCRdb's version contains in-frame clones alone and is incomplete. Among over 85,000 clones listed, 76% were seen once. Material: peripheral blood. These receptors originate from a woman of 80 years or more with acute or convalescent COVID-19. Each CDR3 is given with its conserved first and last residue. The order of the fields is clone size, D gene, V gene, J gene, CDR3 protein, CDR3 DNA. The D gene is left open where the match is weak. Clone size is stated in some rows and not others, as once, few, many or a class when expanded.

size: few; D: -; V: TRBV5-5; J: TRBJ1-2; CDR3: CASSFGRGDYGYTF; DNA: TGTGCCAGCAGCTTTGGGCGCGGGGACTATGGCTACACCTTC
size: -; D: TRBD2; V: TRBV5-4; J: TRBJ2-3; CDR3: CASSFSSGRAEGGDTQYF; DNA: TGTGCCAGCAGCTTCTCCAGCGGGAGGGCCGAGGGTGGAGATACGCAGTATTTT
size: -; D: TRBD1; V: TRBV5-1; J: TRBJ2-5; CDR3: CASCSTGGSETQYF; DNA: TGCGCCAGCTGTTCGACAGGGGGGTCGGAGACCCAGTACTTC
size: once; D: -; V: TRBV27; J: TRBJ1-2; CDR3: CASSHTPTINYGYTF; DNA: TGTGCCAGCAGTCACACACCTACTATAAACTATGGCTACACCTTC
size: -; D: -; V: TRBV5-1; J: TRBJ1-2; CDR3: CASSLERGRSYGYTF; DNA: TGCGCCAGCAGCTTGGAGCGGGGCAGAAGCTATGGCTACACCTTC
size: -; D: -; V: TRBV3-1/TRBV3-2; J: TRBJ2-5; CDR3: CASSPLAHRWVSETQYF; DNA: TGTGCCAGCAGCCCATTAGCCCACAGGTGGGTCAGTGAGACCCAGTACTTC
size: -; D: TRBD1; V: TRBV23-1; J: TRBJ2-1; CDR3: CASSRQGNEQFF; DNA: TGCGCCAGCAGTAGACAGGGGAATGAGCAGTTCTTC
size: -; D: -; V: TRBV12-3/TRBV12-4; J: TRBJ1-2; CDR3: CASSSPGLYGYTF; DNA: TGTGCCAGCAGTTCCCCCGGACTGTATGGCTACACCTTC
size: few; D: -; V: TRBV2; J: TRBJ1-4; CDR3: CATLPGGANEKLFF; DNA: TGTGCCACCCTGCCCGGGGGTGCTAATGAAAAACTGTTTTTT
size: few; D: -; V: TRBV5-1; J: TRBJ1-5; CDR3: CASSLAPNQPQHF; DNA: TGCGCCAGCAGCTTGGCCCCAAATCAGCCCCAGCATTTT
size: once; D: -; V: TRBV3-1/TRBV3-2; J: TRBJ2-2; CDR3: CASSPGGPNTGELFF; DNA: TGTGCCAGCAGCCCTGGGGGCCCGAACACCGGGGAGCTGTTTTTT
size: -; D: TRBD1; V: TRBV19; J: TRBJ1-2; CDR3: CASQTGGTTYGYTF; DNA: TGTGCCAGTCAGACAGGGGGCACGACCTATGGCTACACCTTC
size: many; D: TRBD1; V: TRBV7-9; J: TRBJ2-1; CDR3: CVSSLGLDRGRDEQFF; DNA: TGTGTTAGCAGCCTGGGCCTGGACAGGGGGCGAGATGAGCAGTTCTTC
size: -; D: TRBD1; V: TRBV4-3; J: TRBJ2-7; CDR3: CASSAPGQGAYEQYF; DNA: TGCGCCAGCAGCGCCCCGGGACAGGGGGCCTACGAGCAGTACTTC
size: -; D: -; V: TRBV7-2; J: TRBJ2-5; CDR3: CASSSDGGRETQYF; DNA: TGTGCCAGCAGCTCGGACGGGGGGCGAGAGACCCAGTACTTC
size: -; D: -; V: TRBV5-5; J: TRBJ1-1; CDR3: CASSFRIRVSTEAFF; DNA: TGTGCCAGCAGCTTCAGAATCAGGGTAAGCACTGAAGCTTTCTTT
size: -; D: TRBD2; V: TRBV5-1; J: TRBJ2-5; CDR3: CASSPGTSRETQYF; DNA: TGCGCCAGCAGCCCCGGGACTAGTCGTGAGACCCAGTACTTC
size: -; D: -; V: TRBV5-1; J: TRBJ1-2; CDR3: CASSLGQAMDYGYTF; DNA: TGCGCCAGCAGCTTGGGACAGGCCATGGACTATGGCTACACCTTC
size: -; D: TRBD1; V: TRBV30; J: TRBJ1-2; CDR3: CAWSGGTDLGYTF; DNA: TGTGCCTGGAGTGGCGGGACAGACCTAGGCTACACCTTC
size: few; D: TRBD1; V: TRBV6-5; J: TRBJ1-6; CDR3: CASSYTTGEDSPLHF; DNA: TGTGCCAGCAGTTACACTACAGGGGAGGATTCACCCCTCCACTTT
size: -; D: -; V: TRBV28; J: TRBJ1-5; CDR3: CASSGAGLLWSNQPQHF; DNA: TGTGCCAGCAGTGGGGCAGGGCTCTTATGGAGCAATCAGCCCCAGCATTTT
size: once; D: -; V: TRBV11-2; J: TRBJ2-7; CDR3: CASSSILDRNTHREQYF; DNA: TGTGCCAGCAGCTCCATCCTAGACAGGAATACCCATCGGGAGCAGTACTTC
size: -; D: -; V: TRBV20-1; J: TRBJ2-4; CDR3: CSASRYRATKNIQYF; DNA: TGCAGTGCTAGTAGGTACCGAGCGACCAAAAACATTCAGTACTTC
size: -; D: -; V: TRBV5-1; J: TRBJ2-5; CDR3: CASSLTVQETQYF; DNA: TGCGCCAGCAGCCTGACAGTCCAAGAGACCCAGTACTTC
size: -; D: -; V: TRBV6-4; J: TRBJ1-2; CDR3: CASSDRGYGYTF; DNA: TGTGCCAGCAGTGACAGGGGCTATGGCTACACCTTC
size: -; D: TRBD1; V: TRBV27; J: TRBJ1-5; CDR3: CASQRMIAGTAYQPQHF; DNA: TGTGCCAGCCAAAGAATGATAGCCGGGACAGCCTATCAGCCCCAGCATTTT
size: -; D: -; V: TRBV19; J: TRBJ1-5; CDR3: CASSPPTTGVSQPQHF; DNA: TGTGCCAGTAGTCCCCCGACAACAGGAGTCAGTCAGCCCCAGCATTTT
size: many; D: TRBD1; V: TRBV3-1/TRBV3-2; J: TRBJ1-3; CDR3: CASSQGQVGNTIYF; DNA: TGTGCCAGCAGCCAGGGACAGGTCGGAAACACCATATATTTT
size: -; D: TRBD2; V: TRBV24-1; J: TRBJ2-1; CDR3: CATSDPGLAGAYEQFF; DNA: TGTGCCACCAGTGATCCTGGTCTAGCGGGAGCTTATGAGCAGTTCTTC
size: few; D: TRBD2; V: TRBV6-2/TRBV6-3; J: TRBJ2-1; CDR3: CASSPTSGGFFEQFF; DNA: TGTGCCAGCAGCCCTACTAGCGGGGGGTTCTTTGAGCAGTTCTTC
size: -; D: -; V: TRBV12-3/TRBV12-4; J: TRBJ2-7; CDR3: CASTWAGSYEQYF; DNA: TGTGCCAGCACCTGGGCAGGGTCCTACGAGCAGTACTTC
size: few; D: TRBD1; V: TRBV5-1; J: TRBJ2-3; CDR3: CASSLGTGLTDTQYF; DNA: TGCGCCAGCAGCTTAGGGACAGGGTTGACAGATACGCAGTATTTT
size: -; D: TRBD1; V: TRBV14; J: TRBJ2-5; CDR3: CASSPDAYRGQETQYF; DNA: TGTGCCAGCAGCCCCGACGCTTACAGGGGCCAAGAGACCCAGTACTTC
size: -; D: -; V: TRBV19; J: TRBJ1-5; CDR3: CASSPSGTYSNQPQHF; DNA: TGTGCCAGTAGTCCCTCCGGGACATATAGCAATCAGCCCCAGCATTTT